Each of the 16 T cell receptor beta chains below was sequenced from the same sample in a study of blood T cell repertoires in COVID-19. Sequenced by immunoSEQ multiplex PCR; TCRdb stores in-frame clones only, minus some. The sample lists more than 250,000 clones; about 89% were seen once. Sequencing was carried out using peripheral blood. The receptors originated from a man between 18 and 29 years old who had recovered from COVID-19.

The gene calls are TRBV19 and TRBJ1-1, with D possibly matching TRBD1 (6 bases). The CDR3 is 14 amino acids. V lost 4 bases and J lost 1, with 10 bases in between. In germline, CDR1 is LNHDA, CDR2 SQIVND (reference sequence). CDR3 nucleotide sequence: TGTGCCAGTAGTACCTGGACAGCGAACACTGAAGCTTTCTTT. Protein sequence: CASSTWTANTEAFF. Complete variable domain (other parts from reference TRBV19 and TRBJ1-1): DGGITQSPKYLFRKEGQNVTLSCEQNLNHDAMYWYRQDPGQGLRLIYYSQIVNDFQKGDIAEGYSVSREKKESFPLTVTSAQKNPTAFYLCASSTWTANTEAFFGQGTRLTVV.

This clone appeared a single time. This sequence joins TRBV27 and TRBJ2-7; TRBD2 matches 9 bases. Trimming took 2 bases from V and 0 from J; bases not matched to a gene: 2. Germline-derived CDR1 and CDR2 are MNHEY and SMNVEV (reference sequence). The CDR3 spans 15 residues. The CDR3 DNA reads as TGTGCCAGCAGTTTAGCGGGGGGGGACTCCTACGAGCAGTACTTC. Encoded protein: CASSLAGGDSYEQYF.

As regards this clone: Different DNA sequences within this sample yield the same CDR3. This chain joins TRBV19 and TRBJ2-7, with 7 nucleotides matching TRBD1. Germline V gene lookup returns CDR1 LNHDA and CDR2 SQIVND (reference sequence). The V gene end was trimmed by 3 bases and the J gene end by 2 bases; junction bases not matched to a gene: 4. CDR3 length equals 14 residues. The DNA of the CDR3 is TGTGCCAGTAGTATTCGCCAGGGGGCCTACGAGCAGTACTTC. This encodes CASSIRQGAYEQYF.

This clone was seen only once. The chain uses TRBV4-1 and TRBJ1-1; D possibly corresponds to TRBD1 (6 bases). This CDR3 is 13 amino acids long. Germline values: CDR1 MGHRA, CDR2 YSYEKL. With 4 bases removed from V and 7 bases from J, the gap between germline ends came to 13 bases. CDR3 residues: CASSLAGDNEAFF. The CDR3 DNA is TGCGCCAGCAGCCTAGCCGGGGACAATGAAGCTTTCTTT.

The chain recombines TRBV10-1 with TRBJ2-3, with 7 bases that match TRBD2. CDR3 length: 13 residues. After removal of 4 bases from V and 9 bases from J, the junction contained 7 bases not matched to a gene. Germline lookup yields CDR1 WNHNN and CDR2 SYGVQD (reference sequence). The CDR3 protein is CASSASGVGTQYF. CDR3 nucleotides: TGCGCCAGCAGTGCTAGCGGCGTGGGCACGCAGTATTTT.

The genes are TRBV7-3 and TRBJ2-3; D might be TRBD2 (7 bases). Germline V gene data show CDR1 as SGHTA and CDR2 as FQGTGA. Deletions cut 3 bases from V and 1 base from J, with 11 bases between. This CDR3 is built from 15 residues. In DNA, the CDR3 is TGTGCCAGCAGCTTGACGGGGGGCGGCACAGATACGCAGTATTTT. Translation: CASSLTGGGTDTQYF.

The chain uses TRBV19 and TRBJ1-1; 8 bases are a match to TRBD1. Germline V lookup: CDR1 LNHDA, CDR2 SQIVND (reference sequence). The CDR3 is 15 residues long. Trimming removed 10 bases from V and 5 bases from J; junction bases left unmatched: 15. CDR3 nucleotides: TGTGCCACCGAACCGTCAGGGGGCGAGGAGACTGAAGCTTTCTTT. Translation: CATEPSGGEETEAFF.

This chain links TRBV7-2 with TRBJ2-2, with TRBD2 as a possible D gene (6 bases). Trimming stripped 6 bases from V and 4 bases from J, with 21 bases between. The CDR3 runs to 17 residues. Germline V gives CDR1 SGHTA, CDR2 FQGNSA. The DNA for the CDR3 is TGTGCCAGCAGTCAGATAGGGCCCGGGGGTCCCACCGGGGAGCTGTTTTTT. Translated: CASSQIGPGGPTGELFF.

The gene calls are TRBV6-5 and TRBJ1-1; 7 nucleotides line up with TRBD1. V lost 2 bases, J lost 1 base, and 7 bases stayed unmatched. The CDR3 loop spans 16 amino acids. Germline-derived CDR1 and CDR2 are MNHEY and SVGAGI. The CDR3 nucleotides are TGTGCCAGCAGTTACAGCCCGGGACAGAAGAACACTGAAGCTTTCTTT. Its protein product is CASSYSPGQKNTEAFF.

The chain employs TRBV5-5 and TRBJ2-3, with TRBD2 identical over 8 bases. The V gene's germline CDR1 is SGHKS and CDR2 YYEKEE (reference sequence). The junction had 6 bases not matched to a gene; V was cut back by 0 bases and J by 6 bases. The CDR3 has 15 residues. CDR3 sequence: CASSLEAGGSDTQYF. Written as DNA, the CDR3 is TGTGCCAGCAGCTTGGAGGCGGGAGGTTCCGATACGCAGTATTTT.

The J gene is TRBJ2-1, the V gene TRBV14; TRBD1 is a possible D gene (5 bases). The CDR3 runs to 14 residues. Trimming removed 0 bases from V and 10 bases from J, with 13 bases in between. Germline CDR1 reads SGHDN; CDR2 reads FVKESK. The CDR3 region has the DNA TGTGCCAGCAGCCAAGATCAAGGGGTTCGGGAGCAGTTCTTC. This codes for CASSQDQGVREQFF.

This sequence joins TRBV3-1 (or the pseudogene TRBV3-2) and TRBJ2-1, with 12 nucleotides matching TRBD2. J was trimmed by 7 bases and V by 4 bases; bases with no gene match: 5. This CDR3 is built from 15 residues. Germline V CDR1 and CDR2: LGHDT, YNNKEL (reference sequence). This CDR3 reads CASSPTSGGGNEQFF. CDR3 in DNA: TGTGCCAGCAGCCCGACTAGCGGGGGCGGAAATGAGCAGTTCTTC.

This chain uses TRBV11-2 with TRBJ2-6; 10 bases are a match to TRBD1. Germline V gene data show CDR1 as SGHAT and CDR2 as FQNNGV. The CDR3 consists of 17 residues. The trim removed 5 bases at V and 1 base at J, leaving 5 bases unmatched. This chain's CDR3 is CASSQPGQGSGANVLTF. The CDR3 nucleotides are TGTGCCAGCAGCCAACCGGGACAGGGGTCTGGGGCCAACGTCCTGACTTTC. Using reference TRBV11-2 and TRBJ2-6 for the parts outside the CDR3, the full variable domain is EAGVAQSPRYKIIEKRQSVAFWCNPISGHATLYWYQQILGQGPKLLIQFQNNGVVDDSQLPKDRFSAERLKGVDSTLKIQPAKLEDSAVYLCASSQPGQGSGANVLTFGAGSRLTVL.

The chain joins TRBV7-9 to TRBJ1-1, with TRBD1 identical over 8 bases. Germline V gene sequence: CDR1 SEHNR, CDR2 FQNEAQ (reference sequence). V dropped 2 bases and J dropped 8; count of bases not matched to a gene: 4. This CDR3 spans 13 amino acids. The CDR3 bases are TGTGCCAGCAGCTTAACAGGGGGGATAGAAGCTTTCTTT. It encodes CASSLTGGIEAFF.

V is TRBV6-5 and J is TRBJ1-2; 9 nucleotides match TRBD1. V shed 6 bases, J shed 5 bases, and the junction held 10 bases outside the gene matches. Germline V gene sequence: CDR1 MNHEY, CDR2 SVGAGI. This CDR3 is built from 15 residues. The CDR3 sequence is CASSLRTGVRYGYTF. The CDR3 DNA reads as TGTGCCAGCAGCCTACGGACAGGGGTGAGGTATGGCTACACCTTC.

Here the CDR3 reads CASSYEGQGAYNEQFF. The CDR3 DNA sequence: TGTGCCAGCAGTTACGAGGGACAGGGGGCCTACAATGAGCAGTTCTTC. The chain links TRBV6-5 to TRBJ2-1; 11 nucleotides line up with TRBD1. V shed 2 bases, J shed 2 bases, and the junction held 2 bases outside the gene matches. CDR3 length: 16 residues. Germline assignment: CDR1 MNHEY and CDR2 SVGAGI.